Presented here are 6 T cell receptor beta chains from one specimen sequenced in a study of Tregs in tolerant kidney transplant recipients. Recipients received nonmyeloablative bone marrow transplants from related graft donors, with transient mixed chimerism. Here immunoSEQ multiplex PCR was the method, and the copy in TCRdb shows in-frame clones only, minus some. Recorded for this sample: some 15,000 clones. The source was CD4+ T cells from blood (PBMCs), collected 12 months after the transplant. The source of these receptors is a human patient who received a combined kidney and bone marrow transplant. Some T cells may originate from the graft donor.

With respect to this clone: A junction boundary mismatches the germline segment, possibly from a read error. The CDR3 extends 3 residues past the end of the read, so its final part is completed from the germline J gene. This chain joins TRBV7-9 and TRBJ2-4, with TRBD1 as a possible D gene (6 bases). The CDR3 has 14 residues. CDR1 and CDR2 from the germline V gene are SEHNR and FQNEAQ (reference sequence). Partial CDR3 DNA: TGTGCCAACAGCCGGACAGACTTCAAAAACATT. The encoded protein is CANSRTDFKNI. The whole CDR3 reads CANSRTDFKNIQYF.

A note on this clone: The sequenced fragment ends 3 residues before the CDR3 boundary, so the rest is inferred from the germline J gene. The gene calls are TRBV28 and TRBJ2-2; D call uncertain. The CDR3 is 15 residues long. In germline, CDR1 is MDHEN, CDR2 SYDVKM. Trimming removed 7 bases at V and 0 bases at J, with 12 bases between. The CDR3 sequence: CASIQTQANTGELFF. Partial CDR3 DNA: TGTGCCAGCATTCAGACACAAGCGAACACCGGGGAG.

Regarding this clone: The CDR3 is cut off 3 residues early in the read; its end comes from the germline J gene. V usage is TRBV20-1 and J usage is TRBJ2-1, with 8 bases matching TRBD2. The germline V gene has CDR1 DFQATT and CDR2 SNEGSKA (reference sequence). After removal of 3 bases from V and 5 bases from J, the junction contained 6 bases not matched to a gene. There are 14 residues in the CDR3. The part of the CDR3 DNA that was read is TGCAGTGCTAGTTGGGGACTAGTGGACAATGAG. Translating it yields CSASWGLVDNE. The complete CDR3 reads CSASWGLVDNEQFF.

A remark on this clone: The CDR3 extends 3 residues past the end of the read, so its final part is completed from the germline J gene. This chain uses TRBV6-2 or TRBV6-3 with TRBJ1-1; a weak D match, TRBD1 (6 bases). Per germline, CDR1 MNHEY and CDR2 SVGEGT. V lost 6 bases to trimming and J lost 1 base, with 9 bases between them. This CDR3 region has 13 residues. CDR3 region: CASRPRGNTEAFF. CDR3 DNA (partial): TGTGCCAGCAGACCCAGGGGGAACACTGAA.

Incomplete CDR3 DNA: TGTGCCAGCTCACGGTACAGGGGGGACACCGGGGAG. Translating it yields CASSRYRGDTGE. The CDR3 in full is CASSRYRGDTGELFF. This chain uses TRBV18 with TRBJ2-2; 8 nucleotides agree with TRBD1. The read terminates 3 residues before the CDR3 end, so the remaining end is supplied by the germline J gene. The germline gives CDR1 KGHSH, CDR2 LQKENI. The ends lost 4 bases at V and 3 bases at J; junction bases unmatched: 4. The CDR3 has 15 residues.

This clone is medium-sized by frequency. Read data end 3 residues before the CDR3 end; the end is taken from the germline J gene. The chain has TRBV4-1 and TRBJ2-3; D call uncertain. The CDR3 is 12 amino acids. The V and J ends lost 0 bases and 8 bases respectively, with 6 bases between them. CDR1 MGHRA and CDR2 YSYEKL come from the germline V gene. CDR3 region: CASSQDSSTQYF. Partial CDR3 DNA: TGCGCCAGCAGCCAAGATTCCAGTACG.